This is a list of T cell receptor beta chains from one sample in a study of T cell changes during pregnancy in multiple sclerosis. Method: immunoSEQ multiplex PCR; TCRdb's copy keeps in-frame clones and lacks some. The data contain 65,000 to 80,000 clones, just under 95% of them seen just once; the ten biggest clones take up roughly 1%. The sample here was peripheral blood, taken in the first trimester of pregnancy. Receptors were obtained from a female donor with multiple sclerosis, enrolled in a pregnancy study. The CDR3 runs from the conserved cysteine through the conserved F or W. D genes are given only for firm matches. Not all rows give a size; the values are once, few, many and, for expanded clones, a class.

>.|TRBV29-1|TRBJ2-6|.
CSVDKLPGANVLTF
TGCAGCGTTGATAAACTCCCCGGGGCCAACGTCCTGACTTTC
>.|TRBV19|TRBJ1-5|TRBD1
CASSRQGGNQPQHF
TGTGCCAGTAGTCGACAGGGAGGCAATCAGCCCCAGCATTTT
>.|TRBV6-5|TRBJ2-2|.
CASSLGPTGELFF
TGTGCCAGCAGTTTGGGCCCGACCGGGGAGCTGTTTTTT
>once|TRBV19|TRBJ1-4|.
CASRRGNEKLFF
TGTGCCAGTAGGCGGGGTAATGAAAAACTGTTTTTT
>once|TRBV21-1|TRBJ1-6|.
CASSKAPGGGRDDYNSPLHF
TGTGCCAGCAGCAAAGCCCCTGGCGGGGGGCGCGACGACTATAATTCACCCCTCCACTTT
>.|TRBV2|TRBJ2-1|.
CASSEKQGRSNEQFF
TGTGCCAGCAGTGAAAAACAGGGTCGGAGCAATGAGCAGTTCTTC
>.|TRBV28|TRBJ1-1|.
CASSSSPGAGNTEAFF
TGTGCCAGCAGTTCCTCCCCTGGGGCAGGGAACACTGAAGCTTTCTTT
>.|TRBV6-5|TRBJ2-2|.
CASRLDTANTGELFF
TGTGCCAGCAGACTGGACACAGCGAACACCGGGGAGCTGTTTTTT
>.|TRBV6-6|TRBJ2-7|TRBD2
CASSYTAGASGEQYF
TGTGCCAGCAGTTACACAGCGGGGGCCTCCGGGGAGCAGTACTTC
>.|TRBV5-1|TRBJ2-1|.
CASSITGYNEQFF
TGCGCCAGCAGCATCACAGGGTACAATGAGCAGTTCTTC
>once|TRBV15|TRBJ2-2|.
CATSRGSAGYTGELFF
TGTGCCACCAGCAGAGGGAGTGCGGGGTACACCGGGGAGCTGTTTTTT
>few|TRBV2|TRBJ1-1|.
CAREGSSETEAFF
TGTGCCAGGGAAGGGAGTTCAGAGACTGAAGCTTTCTTT
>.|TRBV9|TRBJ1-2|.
CASSEGTPYGYTF
TGTGCCAGCAGCGAAGGGACTCCCTATGGCTACACCTTC
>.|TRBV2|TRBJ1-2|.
CASSEAGDPGGFGYTF
TGTGCCAGCAGTGAAGCTGGGGACCCGGGAGGTTTTGGCTACACCTTC
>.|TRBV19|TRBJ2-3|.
CASSQTAGSTDTQYF
TGTGCCAGTAGCCAAACGGCAGGGAGCACAGATACGCAGTATTTT
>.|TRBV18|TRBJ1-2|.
CASSPNQGTGYGYTF
TGTGCCAGCTCACCGAACCAGGGTACAGGCTATGGCTACACCTTC
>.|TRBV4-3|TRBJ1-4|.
CASSQVGQGGYEKLFF
TGCGCCAGCAGCCAAGTCGGCCAGGGTGGATATGAAAAACTGTTTTTT
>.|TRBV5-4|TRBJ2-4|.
CASSLGSQGGLSIQYF
TGTGCCAGCAGCTTGGGTTCACAGGGTGGCCTGAGCATTCAGTACTTC
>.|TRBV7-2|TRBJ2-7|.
CASSLGTTRSSYEQYF
TGTGCCAGCAGCTTAGGGACTACCAGGAGCTCCTACGAGCAGTACTTC
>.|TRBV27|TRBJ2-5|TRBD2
CASRLAGGPPETQYF
TGTGCCAGCAGGTTAGCGGGAGGCCCGCCGGAGACCCAGTACTTC
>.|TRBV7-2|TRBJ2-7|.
CASSLVPGDSYEQYF
TGTGCCAGCAGCTTAGTCCCCGGAGACTCCTACGAGCAGTACTTC
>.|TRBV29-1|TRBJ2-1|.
CTGLSYNEQFF
TGCACGGGACTCTCCTACAATGAGCAGTTCTTC
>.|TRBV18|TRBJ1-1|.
CASSPGGSQGTEAFF
TGTGCCAGCTCACCAGGGGGCTCGCAGGGCACTGAAGCTTTCTTT
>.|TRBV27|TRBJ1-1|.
CASSFQGNTEAFF
TGTGCCAGCAGTTTTCAGGGGAACACTGAAGCTTTCTTT
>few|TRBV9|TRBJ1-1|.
CASSPLSFGNTEAFF
TGTGCCAGCAGCCCTCTTAGCTTTGGGAACACTGAAGCTTTCTTT
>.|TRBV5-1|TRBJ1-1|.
CASSLGALNTEAFF
TGCGCCAGCAGCTTGGGGGCCTTGAACACTGAAGCTTTCTTT
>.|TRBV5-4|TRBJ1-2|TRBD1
CASSFSDRELHGYTF
TGTGCCAGCAGCTTCTCGGACAGGGAACTACATGGCTACACCTTC
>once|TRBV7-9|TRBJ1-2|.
CASSFLGDYGYTF
TGTGCCAGCAGCTTCTTGGGAGACTATGGCTACACCTTC
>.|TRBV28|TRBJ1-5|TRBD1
CASSLPGQGTQPQHF
TGTGCCAGCAGTTTACCTGGACAGGGGACCCAGCCCCAGCATTTT
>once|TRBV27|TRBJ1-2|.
CASKGATQANYGYTF
TGTGCCAGCAAAGGGGCCACCCAAGCTAACTATGGCTACACCTTC
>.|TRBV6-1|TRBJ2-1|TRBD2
CASSAPGGSSYNEQFF
TGTGCCAGCAGTGCCCCGGGCGGGAGCTCCTACAATGAGCAGTTCTTC
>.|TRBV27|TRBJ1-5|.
CASSPARGIGSNQPQHF
TGTGCCAGCAGTCCCGCCAGGGGCATTGGTAGCAATCAGCCCCAGCATTTT
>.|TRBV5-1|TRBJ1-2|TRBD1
CASSWRGQEYGYTF
TGCGCCAGCAGCTGGCGAGGACAGGAATATGGCTACACCTTC
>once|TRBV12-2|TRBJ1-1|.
CASRLARQWNTEAFF
TGTGCAAGTCGCTTAGCGCGGCAATGGAACACTGAAGCTTTCTTT
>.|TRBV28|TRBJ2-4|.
CASRERVAKNIQYF
TGTGCCAGCAGGGAGAGGGTAGCCAAAAACATTCAGTACTTC
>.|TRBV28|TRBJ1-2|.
CASSPPGDYGYTF
TGTGCCAGCAGCCCCCCGGGGGACTATGGCTACACCTTC
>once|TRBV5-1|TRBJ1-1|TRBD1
CASSWEGGQGYTEAFF
TGCGCCAGCAGCTGGGAGGGCGGACAGGGATACACTGAAGCTTTCTTT
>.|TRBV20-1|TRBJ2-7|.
CSASGPPEQYF
TGCAGTGCTAGCGGTCCCCCCGAGCAGTACTTC
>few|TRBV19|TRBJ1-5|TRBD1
CAADRGRDQPQHF
TGTGCCGCTGACAGGGGGCGCGACCAGCCCCAGCATTTT
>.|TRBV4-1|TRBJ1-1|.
CASSHLGQPANTEAFF
TGCGCCAGCAGCCACCTCGGACAGCCGGCGAACACTGAAGCTTTCTTT
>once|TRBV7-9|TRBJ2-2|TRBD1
CASSQRDRGKAGELFF
TGTGCCAGCAGCCAACGGGACAGGGGGAAGGCCGGGGAGCTGTTTTTT
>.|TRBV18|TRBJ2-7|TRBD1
CASSPRDRGYEQYF
TGTGCCAGCTCACCGAGGGACAGGGGTTACGAGCAGTACTTC
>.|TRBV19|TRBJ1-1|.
CASRARGEAFF
TGTGCCAGTAGGGCCAGGGGAGAAGCTTTCTTT
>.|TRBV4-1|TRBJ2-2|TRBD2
CASSGASGDGTGELFF
TGCGCCAGCAGTGGGGCTAGCGGGGACGGGACCGGGGAGCTGTTTTTT
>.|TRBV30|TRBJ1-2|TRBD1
CAWSTRQGKGEYTF
TGTGCCTGGAGTACTAGACAGGGGAAAGGTGAATACACCTTC
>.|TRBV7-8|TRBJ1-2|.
CASSPVKGQGNGYTF
TGTGCCAGCAGCCCTGTAAAGGGGCAGGGAAATGGCTACACCTTC
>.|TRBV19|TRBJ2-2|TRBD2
CASSSRSGRAGELFF
TGTGCCAGTAGTAGTAGGTCAGGGAGGGCCGGGGAGCTGTTTTTT